Listed below are T cell receptor beta chains from one sample, sequenced in a study of beta chain features in type 1 diabetes. Generated by immunoSEQ multiplex PCR, the TCRdb table keeps only in-frame clones and is missing some. The data contain some 900,000 clones, 15% to 20% of them singletons. Sample: naive CD4+ T cells from blood. Receptors were obtained from a woman aged 18-35 years in good health. The CDR3 runs from the conserved cysteine through the conserved F or W. The D gene is left open where the match is weak. Only part of the rows carry a size: once, few, many, or a class if the clone is expanded.

j_call,v_call,d_call,clone_size,cdr3_aa,cdr3_nt
TRBJ2-7,TRBV6-6,-,-,CASSYSIRSLSYEQYF,TGTGCCAGCAGTTACTCGATTCGGTCTCTAAGCTACGAGCAGTACTTC
TRBJ2-5,TRBV5-1,-,-,CASSNDQETQYF,TGCGCCAGCAGCAACGACCAAGAGACCCAGTACTTC
TRBJ2-5,TRBV5-4,TRBD2,few,CASSLGTTETQYF,TGTGCCAGCAGCCTCGGGACTACAGAGACCCAGTACTTC
TRBJ2-3,TRBV7-9,-,many,CASSLRDTQYF,TGTGCCAGCAGCCTTCGGGATACGCAGTATTTT
TRBJ1-2,TRBV14,-,few,CASSQGSGYYGYTF,TGTGCCAGCAGCCAAGGATCAGGGTACTATGGCTACACCTTC
TRBJ2-7,TRBV7-8,-,few,CASIQAQRGPNYEQYF,TGTGCCAGCATCCAGGCCCAAAGGGGCCCTAACTACGAGCAGTACTTC
TRBJ2-1,TRBV10-3,TRBD2,-,CAISEAVAGGTHEQFF,TGTGCCATCAGTGAGGCAGTAGCGGGAGGGACCCATGAGCAGTTCTTC
TRBJ2-5,TRBV28,-,-,CATILEETQYF,TGTGCCACCATACTAGAAGAGACCCAGTACTTC
TRBJ2-1,TRBV7-2,TRBD2,-,CASSLAGGLYNEQFF,TGTGCCAGCAGCTTAGCGGGAGGGCTATACAATGAGCAGTTCTTC
TRBJ2-5,TRBV29-1,-,-,CSVGPQETQYF,TGCAGCGTTGGCCCACAAGAGACCCAGTACTTC
TRBJ1-5,TRBV7-6,-,-,CASSHRRGNQPQHF,TGTGCCAGCAGTCATCGGAGGGGGAATCAGCCCCAGCATTTT
TRBJ2-7,TRBV28,TRBD1,-,CASSLTGALSYEQYF,TGTGCCAGCAGTCTCACAGGGGCCCTCTCCTACGAGCAGTACTTC
TRBJ1-4,TRBV4-1,-,few,CASSQGGILGATNEKLFF,TGCGCCAGCAGCCAAGGAGGGATCTTGGGAGCAACTAATGAAAAACTGTTTTTT
TRBJ2-1,TRBV2,TRBD2,-,CASSQLAGFREQFF,TGTGCCAGCAGTCAGCTAGCGGGATTTCGTGAGCAGTTCTTC
TRBJ2-7,TRBV6-6,-,few,CASSPSPYEQYF,TGTGCCAGCAGTCCGAGCCCCTACGAGCAGTACTTC
TRBJ2-3,TRBV7-9,TRBD1,-,CASSSGTGRTDTQYF,TGTGCCAGCAGCTCAGGGACAGGGCGCACAGATACGCAGTATTTT
TRBJ2-7,TRBV9,-,few,CASSVVVGVLLYEQYF,TGTGCCAGCAGCGTAGTGGTGGGTGTCCTCCTCTACGAGCAGTACTTC
TRBJ2-6,TRBV15,TRBD1,many,CATKDRGSGANVLTF,TGTGCCACCAAGGACAGGGGGTCTGGGGCCAACGTCCTGACTTTC
TRBJ2-5,TRBV7-2,-,-,CASSLVWGSQETQYF,TGTGCCAGCAGCTTAGTCTGGGGGTCCCAAGAGACCCAGTACTTC
TRBJ2-6,TRBV15,TRBD1,-,CATSRGTGKSSGANVLTF,TGTGCCACCAGCAGAGGGACAGGTAAAAGCTCTGGGGCCAACGTCCTGACTTTC
TRBJ2-3,TRBV5-4,-,few,CASRADSSTDTQYF,TGTGCCAGCCGAGCGGACAGCAGCACAGATACGCAGTATTTT
TRBJ1-2,TRBV20-1,-,few,CSASNSYGYTF,TGCAGTGCTAGTAACAGCTATGGCTACACCTTC
TRBJ1-3,TRBV6-5,TRBD1,-,CASSERDRAGNTIYF,TGTGCCAGCAGCGAAAGGGACAGGGCTGGAAACACCATATATTTT
TRBJ1-2,TRBV6-5,-,-,CASSLGRTSNYGYTF,TGTGCCAGCAGTCTCGGTCGGACTTCTAACTATGGCTACACCTTC
TRBJ2-7,TRBV11-2,-,few,CASSLSSLRGALYYEQYF,TGTGCCAGCAGCCTCTCGAGTCTCCGGGGCGCCCTTTACTACGAGCAGTACTTC
TRBJ2-2,TRBV6-5,-,few,CASSPQDGYTGELFF,TGTGCCAGCAGTCCTCAGGACGGATACACCGGGGAGCTGTTTTTT
TRBJ2-3,TRBV28,-,-,CASSPIYASTDTQYF,TGTGCCAGCAGCCCCATCTATGCTAGCACAGATACGCAGTATTTT
TRBJ2-2,TRBV4-2,-,few,CASSQAGLTAGSGELFF,TGTGCCAGCAGCCAAGCTGGGTTGACAGCAGGGTCCGGGGAGCTGTTTTTT
TRBJ2-7,TRBV2,-,-,CASRGKLVGSYEQYF,TGTGCCAGCAGGGGGAAACTAGTGGGCTCCTACGAGCAGTACTTC
TRBJ2-1,TRBV7-3,TRBD2,few,CASSSTGTSGRNEQFF,TGTGCCAGCAGCTCAACCGGGACTAGCGGGAGGAATGAGCAGTTCTTC
TRBJ2-1,TRBV2,-,few,CASSVWDNNEQFF,TGTGCCAGCAGTGTTTGGGACAACAATGAGCAGTTCTTC
TRBJ1-4,TRBV15,-,few,CATSSAWGAGRNEKLFF,TGTGCCACCAGCAGCGCTTGGGGAGCTGGGCGGAATGAAAAACTGTTTTTT
TRBJ2-3,TRBV13,TRBD2,-,CASRIAGGPKGDTQYF,TGTGCCAGCAGAATAGCGGGAGGGCCGAAGGGAGATACGCAGTATTTT
TRBJ2-5,TRBV4-2,TRBD2,-,CASSQGAGTSLLEQYF,TGTGCCAGCAGCCAAGGCGCCGGGACTAGCCTTCTTGAGCAGTACTTC
TRBJ2-1,TRBV20-1,-,few,CSARDGGEQFF,TGCAGTGCTAGAGACGGAGGCGAGCAGTTCTTC
TRBJ2-7,TRBV5-1,TRBD2,few,CASSRTSGSYEQYF,TGCGCCAGCAGCCGGACTAGCGGGAGTTACGAGCAGTACTTC
TRBJ1-1,TRBV19,-,few,CASSAYRRNTEAFF,TGTGCCAGTAGTGCCTACAGGCGGAACACTGAAGCTTTCTTT
TRBJ1-5,TRBV5-6,-,-,CASSLRQLRDNQPQHF,TGTGCCAGCAGCCTTAGACAGTTAAGAGATAATCAGCCCCAGCATTTT
TRBJ2-1,TRBV10-3,-,-,CAISLSSGTYNEQFF,TGTGCCATCAGTCTCTCCTCTGGGACCTACAATGAGCAGTTCTTC
TRBJ1-4,TRBV4-2,-,-,CASSQDGATNEKLFF,TGTGCCAGCAGCCAAGATGGGGCAACTAATGAAAAACTGTTTTTT
TRBJ1-1,TRBV7-9,-,-,CASSLGGREGLGHGEAFF,TGTGCCAGCAGCTTAGGTGGCAGGGAGGGTCTGGGACACGGTGAAGCTTTCTTT
TRBJ2-1,TRBV4-3,TRBD2,-,CASSHYETTSGGKYEQFF,TGCGCCAGCAGCCACTACGAAACTACTAGCGGGGGGAAGTATGAGCAGTTCTTC
TRBJ2-4,TRBV6-6,TRBD1,few,CASSPRTGDIQYF,TGTGCCAGCAGTCCGAGGACAGGGGACATTCAGTACTTC
TRBJ1-5,TRBV19,TRBD1,-,CASKQGQGLGSNQPQHF,TGTGCCAGTAAACAGGGACAGGGACTTGGTAGCAATCAGCCCCAGCATTTT
TRBJ1-4,TRBV4-1,-,few,CASSQGQVQLEKLFF,TGCGCCAGCAGCCAAGGACAGGTACAACTCGAAAAACTGTTTTTT
TRBJ2-6,TRBV13,TRBD1,few,CASSARRQGVSGANVLTF,TGTGCCAGCAGCGCCAGGCGACAGGGGGTCTCTGGGGCCAACGTCCTGACTTTC
TRBJ2-1,TRBV27,TRBD2,-,CASSFPGLADNEQFF,TGTGCCAGCAGTTTCCCGGGACTAGCGGACAATGAGCAGTTCTTC
TRBJ1-2,TRBV4-2,-,-,CASSQDRIYGYTF,TGTGCCAGCAGCCAAGACAGGATCTATGGCTACACCTTC
TRBJ1-5,TRBV28,-,-,CASRDTNQPQHF,TGTGCCAGCCGGGACACAAATCAGCCCCAGCATTTT
TRBJ1-2,TRBV13,-,-,CASSLEGGRGGYTF,TGTGCCAGCAGCTTAGAAGGGGGTAGGGGTGGCTACACCTTC
TRBJ1-2,TRBV5-1,-,few,CASSLEADFGYTF,TGCGCCAGCAGCTTGGAGGCAGATTTTGGCTACACCTTC
TRBJ1-1,TRBV7-9,-,few,CASSRAGNTEAFF,TGTGCCAGTTCTCGGGCAGGGAACACTGAAGCTTTCTTT
TRBJ2-1,TRBV7-9,TRBD2,-,CASSRRLAANSYNEQFF,TGTGCCAGCAGCCGACGACTAGCGGCTAACTCCTACAATGAGCAGTTCTTC